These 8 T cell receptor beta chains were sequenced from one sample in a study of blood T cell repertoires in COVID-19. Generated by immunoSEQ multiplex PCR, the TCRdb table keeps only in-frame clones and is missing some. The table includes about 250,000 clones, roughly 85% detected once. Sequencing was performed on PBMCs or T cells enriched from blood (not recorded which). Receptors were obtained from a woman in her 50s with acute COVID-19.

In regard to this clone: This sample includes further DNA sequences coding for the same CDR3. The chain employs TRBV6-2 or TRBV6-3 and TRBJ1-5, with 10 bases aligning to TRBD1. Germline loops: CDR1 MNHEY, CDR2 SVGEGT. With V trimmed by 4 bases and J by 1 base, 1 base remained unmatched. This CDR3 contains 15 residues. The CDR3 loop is CASSLTGGSNQPQHF. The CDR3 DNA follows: TGTGCCAGCAGTTTGACAGGGGGCAGCAATCAGCCCCAGCATTTT.

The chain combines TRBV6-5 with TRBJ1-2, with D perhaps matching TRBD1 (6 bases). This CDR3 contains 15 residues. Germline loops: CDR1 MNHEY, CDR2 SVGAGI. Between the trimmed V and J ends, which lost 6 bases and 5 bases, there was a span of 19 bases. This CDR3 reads CASSPSDRDTYGYTF. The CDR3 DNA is TGTGCCAGCAGCCCGTCCGACCGGGACACGTATGGCTACACCTTC.

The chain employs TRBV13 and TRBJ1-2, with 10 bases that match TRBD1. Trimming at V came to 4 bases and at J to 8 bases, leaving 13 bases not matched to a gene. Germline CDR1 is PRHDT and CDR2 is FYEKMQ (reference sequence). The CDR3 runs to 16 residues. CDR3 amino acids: CASSSRDRQGARGYTF. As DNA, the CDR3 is TGTGCCAGCAGCTCACGCGATAGACAGGGGGCGAGGGGCTACACCTTC.

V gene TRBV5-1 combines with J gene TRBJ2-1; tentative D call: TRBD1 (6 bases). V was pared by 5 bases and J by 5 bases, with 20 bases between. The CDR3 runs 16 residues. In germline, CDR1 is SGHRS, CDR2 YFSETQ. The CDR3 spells CASRPGTYPGDNEQFF. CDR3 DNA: TGCGCCAGCAGACCCGGGACATACCCCGGGGACAATGAGCAGTTCTTC.

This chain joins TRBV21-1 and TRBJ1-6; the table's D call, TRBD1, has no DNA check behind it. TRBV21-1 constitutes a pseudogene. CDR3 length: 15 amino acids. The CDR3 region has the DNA TGTGCCAGCAGCACACCGGGACAGGTACTTTCACCCCTCCACTTT. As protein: CASSTPGQVLSPLHF.

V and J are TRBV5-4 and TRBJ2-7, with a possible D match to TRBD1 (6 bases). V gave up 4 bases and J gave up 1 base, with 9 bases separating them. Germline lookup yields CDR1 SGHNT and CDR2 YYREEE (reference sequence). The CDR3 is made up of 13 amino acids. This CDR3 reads CASSTRGSYEQYF. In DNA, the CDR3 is TGTGCCAGCAGCACGAGGGGGTCCTACGAGCAGTACTTC.

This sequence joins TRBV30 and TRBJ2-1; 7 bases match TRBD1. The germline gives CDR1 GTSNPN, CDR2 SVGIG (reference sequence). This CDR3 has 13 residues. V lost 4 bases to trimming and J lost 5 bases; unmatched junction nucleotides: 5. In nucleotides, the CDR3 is TGTGCCTGGACCCAGGGGGAAAACAATGAGCAGTTCTTC. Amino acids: CAWTQGENNEQFF.

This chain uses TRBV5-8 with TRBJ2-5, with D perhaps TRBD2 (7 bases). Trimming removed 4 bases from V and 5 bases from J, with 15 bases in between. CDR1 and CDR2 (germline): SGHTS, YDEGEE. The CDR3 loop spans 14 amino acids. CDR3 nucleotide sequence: TGTGCCAGCAGCGCGCGCGGGGGCCAGGAGACCCAGTACTTC. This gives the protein CASSARGGQETQYF.